The present TCR beta chain was sequenced within a study of CD8 T cells in Susac syndrome. The CDR3 contains 14 residues. The germline V gene has CDR1 SGHVS and CDR2 FQNEAQ. V lost 5 bases, J lost 2 bases, and 12 bases lay in between. Each Susac syndrome patient had definite or probable disease by recently defined criteria. With random hexamers, reverse transcription was performed on about 0.45 to 1 ug of RNA. MiXCR, run by TCRdb on the immunoSEQ multiplex PCR reads, gives a single entry per CDR3 protein. The repertoire includes about 160,000 distinct CDR3 sequences, about 96% of them detected once, and 0.12% sits in the top ten.

The source of this sequence is a human donor with Susac syndrome. This chain uses TRBV7-8 with TRBJ1-1; D is undetermined. Sequencing used CD4+ T cells from PBMCs. The CDR3 nucleotides read TGTGCCAGCAGCGTAGTGGAGACCAACACTGAAGCTTTCTTT. This gives the protein CASSVVETNTEAFF.